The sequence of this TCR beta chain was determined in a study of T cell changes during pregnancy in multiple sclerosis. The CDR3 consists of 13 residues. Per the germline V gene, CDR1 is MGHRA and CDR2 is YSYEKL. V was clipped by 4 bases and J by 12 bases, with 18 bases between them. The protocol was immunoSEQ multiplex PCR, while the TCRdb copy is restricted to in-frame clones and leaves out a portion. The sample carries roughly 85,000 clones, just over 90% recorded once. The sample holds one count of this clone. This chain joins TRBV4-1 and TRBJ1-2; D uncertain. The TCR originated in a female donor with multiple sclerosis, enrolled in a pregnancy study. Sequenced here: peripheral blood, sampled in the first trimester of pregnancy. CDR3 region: CASSPLAGVENTF. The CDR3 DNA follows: TGCGCCAGCAGCCCTTTAGCGGGAGTCGAAAACACCTTC.